A selection of T cell receptor beta chains follows, all from one sample in a study of regulatory T cells in long-lasting Graves disease. TCRdb ran MiXCR on the multiplex PCR reads and lists one entry per CDR3 protein. Altogether hundreds of thousands of distinct CDR3 sequences are present, about 17% being singletons, with the ten largest covering around 11%. This sample also appeared in a second study, on T cells in Graves' hyperthyroidism and ophthalmopathy.

The material sequenced was peripheral blood mononuclear cells (PBMCs), taken at new diagnosis, from a patient treated with antithyroid drugs. The receptors were sampled from a woman aged 30 to 39 with Graves disease. The CDR3 runs from the conserved cysteine through the conserved F or W. D genes are given only for firm matches. Size values are once, few and many counts, or a class for expanded clones, and some rows have none.

>TRBJ1-1|many|TRBV19|TRBD1
CASSPLRGQANTEAFF
TGTGCCAGTAGTCCCCTTCGGGGACAGGCGAACACTGAAGCTTTCTTT
>TRBJ1-5|-|TRBV20-1|-
CSASDGAPNQPQHF
TGCAGTGCTAGTGATGGGGCCCCCAATCAGCCCCAGCATTTT
>TRBJ2-1|many|TRBV20-1|-
CSATTLGTYNEQFF
TGCAGTGCAACGACCCTAGGGACCTACAATGAGCAGTTCTTC
>TRBJ2-1|many|TRBV20-1|TRBD2
CSARPPPGTSSYNEQFF
TGCAGTGCTAGGCCCCCCCCCGGGACTAGCTCCTACAATGAGCAGTTCTTC
>TRBJ2-6|-|TRBV30|TRBD1
CAWDREVNVVTF
TGTGCCTGGGACAGGGAAGTCAACGTCGTGACTTTC
>TRBJ1-1|many|TRBV19|-
CASSVESSAPFF
TGTGCCAGTAGTGTAGAATCTTCGGCCCCATTCTTT
>TRBJ1-5|many|TRBV20-1|-
CSARLGEVPGNQPQHF
TGCAGTGCTAGATTGGGAGAGGTCCCGGGCAATCAGCCCCAGCATTTT
>TRBJ1-2|many|TRBV18|-
CASSPQPPPDGGYTF
TGTGCCAGCTCACCCCAGCCCCCACCGGATGGAGGCTACACCTTC
>TRBJ1-3|many|TRBV30|TRBD1
CAWWTGLENTIYF
TGTGCCTGGTGGACAGGGCTAGAAAACACCATATATTTT
>TRBJ1-2|many|TRBV20-1|-
CSARRSTRYYGYTF
TGCAGTGCTAGACGCTCCACACGATACTATGGCTACACCTTC
>TRBJ2-1|many|TRBV30|-
CAWNEGVVDNEQFF
TGTGCCTGGAACGAGGGGGTAGTCGACAATGAGCAGTTCTTC
>TRBJ2-2|many|TRBV6-1|-
CAISGLRPTTGELFF
TGTGCCATCTCGGGACTCCGTCCCACCACCGGGGAGCTGTTTTTT
>TRBJ1-4|-|TRBV4-2|-
CASSYDITNEKLFF
TGTGCCAGCAGTTACGACATAACAAATGAAAAACTGTTTTTT
>TRBJ2-1|many|TRBV24-1|-
CATSRDGSLNEQFF
TGTGCCACCAGCCGGGACGGGAGCCTCAATGAGCAGTTCTTC
>TRBJ2-7|many|TRBV3-1|TRBD2
CASSNSGGEDYEQYF
TGTGCCAGCAGCAATAGCGGGGGCGAGGATTACGAGCAGTACTTC
>TRBJ2-3|few|TRBV4-3|-
CASSQEEWGAQYF
TGCGCCAGCAGCCAAGAGGAGTGGGGAGCGCAGTATTTT